This T cell receptor beta chain appears in the sequencing data of a study of blood T cell repertoires in COVID-19. Study at large: Sites across the United States, Italy and Spain contributed samples from acute and convalescent COVID-19. PBMCs, B-cell-depleted T cells, or T cells were the source of the cDNA or gDNA that made up the material.

This CDR3 spans 17 amino acids. As originally analysed: Researchers report that nucleated cell counts were estimated from reference gene primer amplification. Repertoires were generated with immunoSEQ multiplex PCR, while TCRdb's copy carries only in-frame clones and drops some. V and J calls and clone size are those listed in that table; D and trimming were worked out from the DNA. The repertoire holds roughly 250,000 clones, about four fifths seen once, with 8.5% to 10% in the top ten. The specimen sequenced was peripheral blood. The TCR comes from a man between 40 and 49 years old with active or convalescent COVID-19. The gene calls are TRBV12-2 and TRBJ2-3; TRBD2 is taken as the D call from the table, unchecked against the DNA. TRBV12-2 is recorded as a pseudogene. The CDR3 sequence: CASRSWGQREVVDTQYF. In DNA, the CDR3 is TGTGCAAGTCGCTCGTGGGGGCAGCGGGAGGTCGTAGATACGCAGTATTTT.